A single sample gave rise to the 10 T cell receptor beta chains below, sequenced in a study of human T cells and chemical hapten exposure. As for time point: patch test 1, 2 weeks after DPC sensitization. Treatment denoted: therapeutic diphenylcyclopropenone sensitization with weekly scalp DPC. TCRdb passed the RACE reads through MiXCR, listing each CDR3 protein once. The profile shows some 180,000 distinct CDR3 sequences, more than 20% of them singletons. The specimen comprised whole blood, sampled in connection with sensitization to the hapten diphenylcyclopropenone (DPC). The receptors here all came from a woman aged 45-60 years with alopecia areata. Some clones in this sample may be carry-over from other donors' samples.

This clonotype showed up just a few times. This chain joins TRBV29-1 and TRBJ2-5; D not resolved. With 3 bases removed from V and 4 bases from J, the gap between germline ends came to 3 bases. Germline V CDR1 and CDR2: SQVTM, ANQGSEA. This CDR3 spans 10 amino acids. The CDR3 spells CSVDRETQYF. The CDR3 DNA is TGCAGCGTTGATAGAGAGACCCAGTACTTC. Complete variable domain (other parts from reference TRBV29-1 and TRBJ2-5): SAVISQKPSRDICQRGTSLTIQCQVDSQVTMMFWYRQQPGQSLTLIATANQGSEATYESGFVIDKFPISRPNLTFSTLTVSNMSPEDSSIYLCSVDRETQYFGPGTRLLVL.

V usage is TRBV7-8 and J usage is TRBJ1-4, with D perhaps TRBD1 (5 bases). Per the germline V gene, CDR1 is SGHVS and CDR2 is FQNEAQ. Trimming took off 5 bases at V and 7 bases at J, with 14 bases between the two ends. The CDR3 has 14 amino acids. The CDR3 DNA follows: TGTGCCAGCAGCCCGGCAGGGAGGTCTGAAAAACTGTTTTTT. Amino acid sequence: CASSPAGRSEKLFF.

The gene calls are TRBV19 and TRBJ2-3, with TRBD2 matching 10 bases. Germline V gene data show CDR1 as LNHDA and CDR2 as SQIVND (reference sequence). J gave up 2 bases and V 3 bases, and 5 bases lay outside the gene matches. This CDR3 has 16 amino acids. The CDR3 nucleotides are TGTGCCAGTAGTATGGTAAGCGGGAGGGCCACAGATACGCAGTATTTT. This gives the protein CASSMVSGRATDTQYF.

This CDR3 is CASSQDQNYGYTF. DNA for the CDR3: TGTGCCAGCAGCCAAGACCAGAACTATGGCTACACCTTC. V is TRBV3-1 and J is TRBJ1-2; D uncertain. Per germline, CDR1 LGHDT and CDR2 YNNKEL (reference sequence). There are 13 residues in the CDR3. The germline V and J ends were trimmed by 0 bases and 2 bases, with 4 bases remaining between them. Using reference TRBV3-1 and TRBJ1-2 for the parts outside the CDR3, the full variable domain is DTAVSQTPKYLVTQMGNDKSIKCEQNLGHDTMYWYKQDSKKFLKIMFSYNNKELIINETVPNRFSPKSPDKAHLNLHINSLELGDSAVYFCASSQDQNYGYTFGSGTRLTVV.

The chain carries TRBV7-2 and TRBJ2-5, with a possible D match to TRBD1 (6 bases). This CDR3 region has 15 residues. V was cut by 0 bases and J by 4 bases, with 12 bases left in between. CDR1 and CDR2 (germline): SGHTA, FQGNSA. This CDR3 is CASSLARGPGETQYF. The CDR3 DNA reads as TGTGCCAGCAGCTTAGCCAGGGGACCAGGAGAGACCCAGTACTTC.

The V gene is TRBV20-1, the J gene TRBJ2-1, with D unresolved. V was shortened by 3 bases and J by 1 base, with 13 bases between the two germline ends. Germline V gene data show CDR1 as DFQATT and CDR2 as SNEGSKA (reference sequence). The CDR3 spans 15 residues. Written as DNA, the CDR3 is TGCAGTGCTAGTTTACTCCCAATTTCCTACAATGAGCAGTTCTTC. Its translation is CSASLLPISYNEQFF.

This clonotype was detected only a few times. The chain recombines TRBV7-2 with TRBJ1-1; D is unclear. The CDR3 has 14 amino acids. CDR1 and CDR2 from the germline V gene are SGHTA and FQGNSA. V was pared by 1 base and J by 0 bases, with 6 bases between. The CDR3 region is CASSLVNMNTEAFF. The CDR3 DNA reads TGTGCCAGCAGCTTAGTTAACATGAACACTGAAGCTTTCTTT.

In DNA, the CDR3 is TGCGCCAGCAGCCCCGAGGTACACAATGAGCAGTTCTTC. Translating it yields CASSPEVHNEQFF. The chain employs TRBV5-1 and TRBJ2-1, with D unclear. This CDR3 spans 13 amino acids. Trimming removed 4 bases at V and 5 bases at J, with 10 bases between. The V gene's germline CDR1 is SGHRS and CDR2 YFSETQ.

This clonotype was seen a few times. The rearrangement uses TRBV10-3 and TRBJ1-6; 8 positions match TRBD1. This CDR3 spans 15 amino acids. CDR1 ENHRY and CDR2 SYGVKD come from the germline V gene. With 6 bases clipped from V and 7 bases from J, the junction kept 8 bases outside the gene matches. In DNA, the CDR3 is TGTGCCATCAGACCTGGACAGGGAGGGAATTCACCCCTCCACTTT. It specifies CAIRPGQGGNSPLHF.

This clonotype was counted between two and nine times. This rearrangement joins TRBV4-1 to TRBJ1-2, with D possibly TRBD1 on 5 matching bases. Per germline, CDR1 MGHRA and CDR2 YSYEKL. The CDR3 runs to 15 residues. V was clipped by 3 bases and J by 0 bases, with 11 bases between them. For the CDR3, the DNA is TGCGCCAGCAGCCAGCGTTTGACAGCTAACTATGGCTACACCTTC. Translation: CASSQRLTANYGYTF.